These 9 T cell receptor beta chains were sequenced from one sample in a study of T-cell reconstitution after alpha-beta-depleted transplantation in children. Unique molecular identifiers were used to barcode this TCRbeta library. One entry per CDR3 protein results from TCRdb running MiXCR on the PCR reads. The sample lists tens of thousands of distinct CDR3 sequences; about a sixth were seen once. The sample was PBMCs, mostly from graft donor cells, taken 60 days after TCRalphabeta/CD19-depleted stem cell transplant. The receptors derive from a male patient aged 2-15 years who had a stem cell transplant for acute lymphoblastic leukemia, so the T cells may come from the graft donor.

This clonotype was seen a handful of times. The genes are TRBV29-1 and TRBJ2-1; possibly TRBD2 for D (6 bases). CDR1 SQVTM and CDR2 ANQGSEA come from the germline V gene. The V end was cut by 3 bases, the J end by 0 bases, with 18 bases between. CDR3 length: 17 residues. The CDR3 spells CSVDMGSSARSYNEQFF. Here the CDR3 DNA reads TGCAGCGTTGATATGGGGTCTAGCGCCCGCTCCTACAATGAGCAGTTCTTC.

Ten or more counts support this clonotype. The CDR3 bases are TGTGCCAGCAGCGTTGGGGGCTATCAGCCCCAGCATTTT. As protein: CASSVGGYQPQHF. This rearrangement joins TRBV9 to TRBJ1-5; possibly TRBD1 for D (6 bases). CDR1 and CDR2 from the germline V gene are SGDLS and YYNGEE. Trimming stripped 2 bases from V and 5 bases from J, with 8 bases between. This CDR3 region has 13 residues.

The chain is built from TRBV19 and TRBJ1-5, with D maybe TRBD1 (6 bases). Germline V gene lookup returns CDR1 LNHDA and CDR2 SQIVND (reference sequence). This CDR3 has 15 amino acids. Trimming cost V 3 bases and J 0 bases, with 9 bases left between them. The chain's CDR3 is CASSMRQVSNQPQHF. CDR3 bases: TGTGCCAGTAGTATGAGACAGGTTAGCAATCAGCCCCAGCATTTT.

CDR3 residues: CSADRGHGELFF. CDR3 bases: TGCAGTGCAGACAGGGGCCACGGGGAGCTGTTTTTT. The rearrangement joins TRBV20-1 to TRBJ2-2; 8 nucleotides agree with TRBD1. Germline V gene data show CDR1 as DFQATT and CDR2 as SNEGSKA (reference sequence). The ends lost 6 bases at V and 7 bases at J; junction bases unmatched: 4. This CDR3 comprises 12 residues.

This clonotype was observed a few times. The chain uses TRBV7-2 and TRBJ2-2; the D is unclear. V was shortened by 2 bases and J by 0 bases, with 10 bases between the two germline ends. Germline assignment: CDR1 SGHTA and CDR2 FQGNSA. CDR3 length: 16 residues. The CDR3 loop is CASSLIIRANTGELFF. The CDR3 nucleotides are TGTGCCAGCAGCTTAATAATTCGGGCGAACACCGGGGAGCTGTTTTTT.

The V and J genes are TRBV20-1 and TRBJ2-5; 8 bases agree with TRBD1. Germline CDR1 and CDR2: DFQATT and SNEGSKA (reference sequence). This CDR3 comprises 14 residues. The DNA for the CDR3 is TGCAGCGATTCGGCAGGGGGCGAGCAAGAGACCCAGTACTTC. It is translated as CSDSAGGEQETQYF.

This clonotype was seen repeatedly, ten times or more. The chain is built from TRBV6-1 and TRBJ2-3, with D possibly matching TRBD2 (6 bases). Between the trimmed V and J ends, which lost 4 bases and 2 bases, there was a span of 10 bases. The germline CDR1 and CDR2 sequences are MNHNS and SASEGT. The CDR3 has 14 residues. This CDR3 is CASSGGANTDTQYF. The CDR3 DNA reads as TGTGCCAGCAGTGGCGGGGCTAACACAGATACGCAGTATTTT.

The V gene is TRBV6-2 or TRBV6-3, the J gene TRBJ1-5; 7 bases are shared with TRBD1. Germline V gives CDR1 MNHEY, CDR2 SVGEGT. Trimming cost V 6 bases and J 2 bases; bases outside gene matches: 10. The CDR3 is 16 amino acids. CDR3: CASSHRDRAGNQPQHF. CDR3 bases: TGTGCCAGCAGCCACCGGGACAGAGCCGGCAATCAGCCCCAGCATTTT.

V is TRBV28 and J is TRBJ2-3, with TRBD2 identical over 10 bases. CDR3 length equals 16 residues. The V gene's germline CDR1 is MDHEN and CDR2 SYDVKM. Losses at the gene ends were 6 bases for V and 2 bases for J; bases not matched to a gene: 8. The CDR3 here is CASRYGLADITDTQYF. The CDR3 DNA reads as TGTGCCAGCAGATATGGACTAGCGGATATCACAGATACGCAGTATTTT.